Below are 27 T cell receptor beta chains sequenced from a single sample in a study of cytomegalovirus exposure and HLA in healthy donors. Primers for the PCR totalled 60 Vbeta and 13 Jbeta. TCRdb's copy holds only in-frame clones and misses some; the assay was immunoSEQ multiplex PCR. The sample carries about 180,000 clones, roughly 82% recorded once. Sequencing was performed on PBMCs. These receptor sequences come from a man aged 35 to 55 in good health and CMV-seronegative.

V and J are TRBV6-1 and TRBJ2-1; 10 bases agree with TRBD1. Unmatched junction bases numbered 8, after V lost 5 bases and J lost 10 bases. The CDR3 consists of 14 residues. Germline-derived CDR1 and CDR2 are MNHNS and SASEGT. The CDR3 DNA sequence: TGTGCCAGCAGTACCGGGACAGGGGCTGGCGAGCAGTTCTTC. Protein sequence: CASSTGTGAGEQFF.

The V call is TRBV7-8, the J call TRBJ2-5; D ambiguous. Trimming removed 4 bases from V and 1 base from J, with 4 bases in between. Per the germline V gene, CDR1 is SGHVS and CDR2 is FQNEAQ. This CDR3 spans 12 amino acids. In DNA, the CDR3 is TGTGCCAGCAGCTCCTCCCAAGAGACCCAGTACTTC. It codes for CASSSSQETQYF.

CDR3 sequence: CASSLRKGGTPIYF. Written as DNA, the CDR3 is TGTGCCAGCAGTTTGCGGAAAGGAGGAACCCCCATATATTTT. The gene calls are TRBV27 and TRBJ1-3; D unclear. V was clipped by 3 bases and J by 11 bases, with 17 bases between them. Germline V lookup: CDR1 MNHEY, CDR2 SMNVEV (reference sequence). The CDR3 covers 14 residues.

V and J are TRBV7-8 and TRBJ2-2, with 8 positions matching TRBD2. The CDR3 is 15 amino acids. V was pared by 5 bases and J by 5 bases, with 7 bases of the junction left unmatched. The V gene's germline CDR1 is SGHVS and CDR2 FQNEAQ. This chain's CDR3 is CASSQAGAGTGELFF. The CDR3 DNA is TGTGCCAGCAGCCAAGCGGGGGCGGGAACCGGGGAGCTGTTTTTT.

The V call is TRBV4-1, the J call TRBJ2-2, with D hard to call. Germline CDR1 reads MGHRA; CDR2 reads YSYEKL. The CDR3 is 14 residues long. The germline V and J ends were trimmed by 5 bases and 0 bases, with 7 bases remaining between them. The CDR3: CASSVQANTGELFF. The CDR3 DNA reads TGCGCCAGCAGCGTCCAGGCGAACACCGGGGAGCTGTTTTTT.

V and J are TRBV25-1 and TRBJ2-2; D gene ambiguous. V dropped 2 bases and J dropped 8 bases, with 9 bases sitting between them. Germline V CDR1 and CDR2: MGHDK, SYGVNS. CDR3 length: 13 amino acids. This CDR3 is CASSEQVVGELFF. CDR3 sequence (DNA): TGTGCCAGCAGTGAACAGGTGGTGGGGGAGCTGTTTTTT. Filled out from reference TRBV25-1 and TRBJ2-2, the complete variable domain reads EADIYQTPRYLVIGTGKKITLECSQTMGHDKMYWYQQDPGMELHLIHYSYGVNSTEKGDLSSESTVSRIRTEHFPLTLESARPSHTSQYLCASSEQVVGELFFGEGSRLTVL.

This chain uses TRBV29-1 with TRBJ2-5; the match to TRBD2 covers 14 bases. V dropped 2 bases and J dropped 5; count of bases not matched to a gene: 10. The CDR3 totals 17 residues. Per germline, CDR1 SQVTM and CDR2 ANQGSEA. CDR3 sequence reads: CSVEKGGTSGSYETQYF. As DNA, the CDR3 is TGCAGCGTTGAAAAAGGCGGGACTAGCGGGAGTTATGAGACCCAGTACTTC. Full variable domain (rest looked up from reference TRBV29-1 and TRBJ2-5): SAVISQKPSRDICQRGTSLTIQCQVDSQVTMMFWYRQQPGQSLTLIATANQGSEATYESGFVIDKFPISRPNLTFSTLTVSNMSPEDSSIYLCSVEKGGTSGSYETQYFGPGTRLLVL.

This clone was detected a few times. V is TRBV2 and J is TRBJ1-5; 9 bases align to TRBD1. With V trimmed by 5 bases and J by 10 bases, 9 bases remained unmatched. This CDR3 has 14 amino acids. Germline CDR1 is SNHLY and CDR2 is FYNNEI. The CDR3 reads CASSKRTGDYPQHF. DNA of the CDR3: TGTGCCAGCAGTAAGCGGACAGGGGATTATCCCCAGCATTTT.

V gene TRBV6-6 combines with J gene TRBJ1-4, with 9 bases aligning to TRBD1. The CDR3 is 16 residues long. Unmatched junction bases numbered 7, after V lost 6 bases and J lost 2 bases. CDR1 and CDR2 (germline): MNHNY, SVGAGI (reference sequence). The CDR3 region is CASSPQGALTNEKLFF. The CDR3 nucleotides are TGTGCCAGCAGCCCACAGGGGGCGCTGACTAATGAAAAACTGTTTTTT.

This rearrangement joins TRBV6-5 to TRBJ1-1; D gene ambiguous. Germline loops: CDR1 MNHEY, CDR2 SVGAGI. The V gene lost 10 bases and the J gene lost 1 base, with 16 bases spanning the gap. This CDR3 contains 14 residues. The DNA for the CDR3 is TGTGCCACCGTCCGCTCGGGAGCGAACACTGAAGCTTTCTTT. Its protein product is CATVRSGANTEAFF.

The sample holds one count of this clone. The V call is TRBV7-3, the J call TRBJ2-2; D ambiguous. This CDR3 contains 14 residues. The V and J ends lost 2 bases and 5 bases respectively, with 9 bases between them. Per germline, CDR1 SGHTA and CDR2 FQGTGA. CDR3 in amino acids: CASSLSRLTGELFF. CDR3 sequence (DNA): TGTGCCAGCAGCTTATCACGGTTGACCGGGGAGCTGTTTTTT.

The V gene is TRBV6-5, the J gene TRBJ2-1; unclear D gene. The CDR3 totals 14 residues. Trimming cost V 4 bases and J 4 bases, with 11 bases left between them. CDR1 MNHEY and CDR2 SVGAGI come from the germline V gene. CDR3 loop: CASSSKTEYNEQFF. In DNA, the CDR3 is TGTGCCAGCAGTTCTAAAACAGAATACAATGAGCAGTTCTTC.

This clone has just a few counts. The V gene is TRBV6-6, the J gene TRBJ1-2; D gene unclear. Per the germline V gene, CDR1 is MNHNY and CDR2 is SVGAGI (reference sequence). Deletions cut 6 bases from V and 1 base from J, with 9 bases between. The CDR3 loop spans 13 amino acids. The DNA for the CDR3 is TGTGCCAGCAGACCGGGAGATAACTATGGCTACACCTTC. Its protein is CASRPGDNYGYTF.

The chain couples TRBV23-1 to TRBJ1-1, with 9 positions matching TRBD1. TRBV23-1 is identified as an open reading frame with a role that is uncertain. The CDR3 spans 17 residues. V dropped 8 bases and J dropped 3; count of bases not matched to a gene: 16. In nucleotides, the CDR3 is TGCGCCAGCTTTTTTCCGGGACAGGGAATAATTCACACTGAAGCTTTCTTT. It is translated as CASFFPGQGIIHTEAFF.

This clone was detected only once. The CDR3 region has the DNA TGTGCCAGCTCACCACTGGACAGGGCGTCGAGCTATGGCTACACCTTC. As protein: CASSPLDRASSYGYTF. The rearrangement links TRBV18 to TRBJ1-2; 8 nucleotides line up with TRBD1. The germline V gene encodes CDR1 KGHSH and CDR2 LQKENI. The CDR3 contains 16 residues. The trim removed 1 base at V and 4 bases at J, leaving 8 bases unmatched. Based on the CDR3 plus reference TRBV18 and TRBJ1-2, the full variable domain is NAGVMQNPRHLVRRRGQEARLRCSPMKGHSHVYWYRQLPEEGLKFMVYLQKENIIDESGMPKERFSAEFPKEGPSILRIQQVVRGDSAAYFCASSPLDRASSYGYTFGSGTRLTVV.

The chain employs TRBV9 and TRBJ2-5; D not certain. V lost 0 bases and J lost 1, with 4 bases in between. CDR1 and CDR2 (germline): SGDLS, YYNGEE. CDR3 size: 13 residues. DNA of the CDR3: TGTGCCAGCAGCGTAGCTCGCCAAGAGACCCAGTACTTC. This codes for CASSVARQETQYF.

There are a few counts of this clone. The gene calls are TRBV5-1 and TRBJ2-2; weak D call: TRBD2 (5 bases). Germline V lookup: CDR1 SGHRS, CDR2 YFSETQ. This CDR3 spans 17 amino acids. The germline V and J ends were trimmed by 4 bases and 0 bases, with 16 bases remaining between them. CDR3 DNA sequence: TGCGCCAGCAGCCCGAACCCCTTCGGGACGAACACCGGGGAGCTGTTTTTT. Amino acid sequence: CASSPNPFGTNTGELFF.

On this clone: At the DNA level, this CDR3 is encoded by other sequences in the same sample as well. The rearrangement links TRBV5-1 to TRBJ2-3; 10 nucleotides agree with TRBD2. The V gene end was trimmed by 3 bases and the J gene end by 1 base; junction bases not matched to a gene: 2. Germline V gives CDR1 SGHRS, CDR2 YFSETQ. The CDR3 runs to 15 residues. CDR3 sequence (DNA): TGCGCCAGCAGCTCCACTAGCGGGGGCACAGATACGCAGTATTTT. This codes for CASSSTSGGTDTQYF.

V and J are TRBV5-1 and TRBJ2-7; 7 bases align to TRBD2. V shed 4 bases, J shed 0 bases, and the junction held 7 bases outside the gene matches. The CDR3 covers 15 residues. Germline V CDR1 and CDR2: SGHRS, YFSETQ. CDR3 sequence reads: CASSDPGGTSYEQYF. In DNA form, the CDR3 reads TGCGCCAGCAGCGACCCCGGGGGGACCTCCTACGAGCAGTACTTC.

V gene TRBV6-5 combines with J gene TRBJ2-3, with 8 bases lining up with TRBD2. Germline trimming cut 2 bases from V and 1 base from J; bases unmatched to any gene: 5. The CDR3 extends over 16 amino acids. Germline V lookup: CDR1 MNHEY, CDR2 SVGAGI. CDR3 residues: CASSYAAGGGTDTQYF. Written as DNA, the CDR3 is TGTGCCAGCAGTTACGCGGCGGGGGGAGGCACAGATACGCAGTATTTT.

Only one count was recorded for this clone. The gene calls are TRBV7-6 and TRBJ1-2, with TRBD1 as a possible D gene (6 bases). This CDR3 contains 12 residues. V was trimmed by 4 bases and J by 8 bases, leaving 11 bases between them. Germline assignment: CDR1 SGHVS and CDR2 FNYEAQ. In DNA, the CDR3 is TGTGCCAGCAGCTCCGGGGGGGGCGGCTACACCTTC. It encodes CASSSGGGGYTF. Combining the CDR3 with reference TRBV7-6 and TRBJ1-2 gives the whole variable domain GAGVSQSPRYKVTKRGQDVALRCDPISGHVSLYWYRQALGQGPEFLTYFNYEAQQDKSGLPNDRFSAERPEGSISTLTIQRTEQRDSAMYRCASSSGGGGYTFGSGTRLTVV.

Comments on this clone: A junction end diverges from the germline sequence, so it may reflect a read error. The chain is built from TRBV9 and TRBJ2-7; 10 bases line up with TRBD1. There are 15 residues in the CDR3. The germline V gene encodes CDR1 SGDLS and CDR2 YYNGEE. The CDR3 region is CASSPHDRGLGDEDF. CDR3 nucleotide sequence: TGTGCCAGCAGCCCGCATGACAGGGGGCTTGGTGACGAAGACTTC.

This clone was recorded a few times. This chain connects TRBV5-8 to TRBJ2-4; 13 bases align to TRBD2. This CDR3 has 15 residues. The germline V gene has CDR1 SGHTS and CDR2 YDEGEE. The V segment lost 0 bases and the J segment 6 bases; nucleotides outside the gene matches: 0. CDR3 sequence: CASSLGLAGGNIQYF. For the CDR3, the DNA is TGTGCCAGCAGCTTGGGACTAGCGGGGGGAAACATTCAGTACTTC.

This clone appeared once. The CDR3 bases are TGCGCCAGCAGCCAAGTAGGACAGGGGTATGGCTACACCTTC. Translating gives CASSQVGQGYGYTF. This rearrangement joins TRBV4-1 to TRBJ1-2, with 9 bases fitting TRBD1. This CDR3 contains 14 residues. CDR1 is MGHRA and CDR2 is YSYEKL in the germline V gene. V gave up 1 base and J gave up 5 bases; unmatched junction bases: 2.

The chain couples TRBV5-1 to TRBJ2-1, with 8 bases matching TRBD2. V dropped 3 bases and J dropped 0; count of bases not matched to a gene: 5. Germline V gene data show CDR1 as SGHRS and CDR2 as YFSETQ. The CDR3 loop spans 16 amino acids. The CDR3: CASSSGAGDSYNEQFF. The DNA of the CDR3 is TGCGCCAGCAGCTCGGGAGCGGGAGACTCCTACAATGAGCAGTTCTTC.

This chain connects TRBV5-4 to TRBJ2-5, with 10 bases lining up with TRBD2. This CDR3 is built from 15 residues. The germline CDR1 and CDR2 sequences are SGHNT and YYREEE (reference sequence). The J segment lost 1 base and the V segment lost 4 bases, leaving 4 bases of the junction unmatched. The CDR3 spells CASSRTSGLQETQYF. CDR3 nucleotides: TGTGCCAGCAGCCGGACTAGCGGTCTCCAAGAGACCCAGTACTTC.

The chain employs TRBV5-1 and TRBJ1-4, with TRBD1 identical over 9 bases. The CDR3 spans 15 residues. V shed 2 bases and J 8 bases; nucleotides not matched to a gene: 7. Germline CDR1 reads SGHRS; CDR2 reads YFSETQ. This CDR3 reads CASSLGQGKGEKLFF. As DNA, the CDR3 is TGCGCCAGCAGCTTAGGACAGGGGAAAGGAGAAAAACTGTTTTTT. The whole variable domain, remainder taken from reference TRBV5-1 and TRBJ1-4, is KAGVTQTPRYLIKTRGQQVTLSCSPISGHRSVSWYQQTPGQGLQFLFEYFSETQRNKGNFPGRFSGRQFSNSRSEMNVSTLELGDSALYLCASSLGQGKGEKLFFGSGTQLSVL.